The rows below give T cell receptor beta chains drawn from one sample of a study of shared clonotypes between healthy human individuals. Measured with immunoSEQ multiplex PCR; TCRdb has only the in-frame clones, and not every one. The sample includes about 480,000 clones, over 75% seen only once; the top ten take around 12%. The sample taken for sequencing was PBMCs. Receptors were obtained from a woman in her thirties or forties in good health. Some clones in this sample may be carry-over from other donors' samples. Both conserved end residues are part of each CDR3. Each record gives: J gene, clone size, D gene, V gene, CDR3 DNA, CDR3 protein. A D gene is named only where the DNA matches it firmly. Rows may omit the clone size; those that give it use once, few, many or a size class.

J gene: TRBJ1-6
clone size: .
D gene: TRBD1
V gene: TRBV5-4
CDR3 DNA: TGTGCCAGCAGCTTAGGACAGGGGACGAATTCACCCCTCCACTTT
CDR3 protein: CASSLGQGTNSPLHF

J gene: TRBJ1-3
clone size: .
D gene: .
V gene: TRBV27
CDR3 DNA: TGTGCCAGCAGTTTATCAACCCCTCCAGCTGGAAACACCATATATTTT
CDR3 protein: CASSLSTPPAGNTIYF

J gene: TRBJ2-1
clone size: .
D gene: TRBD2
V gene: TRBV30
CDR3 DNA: TGTGCCTGGAGTGTGGAAACTAGCGGGAGCAATGAGCAGTTCTTC
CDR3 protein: CAWSVETSGSNEQFF

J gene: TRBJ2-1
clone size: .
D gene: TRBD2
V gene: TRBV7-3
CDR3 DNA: TGTGCCAGCAGCTTATTGGTCTCTAGCGGGAACAATGAGCAGTTCTTC
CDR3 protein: CASSLLVSSGNNEQFF

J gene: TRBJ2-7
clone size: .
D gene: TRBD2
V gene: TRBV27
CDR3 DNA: TGTGCCAGCAGTTTAGGGGGGGTCGAGCAGTACTTC
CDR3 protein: CASSLGGVEQYF

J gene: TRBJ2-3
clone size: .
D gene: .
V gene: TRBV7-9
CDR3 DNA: TGTGCCAGCAGCCTAGAGCGTTTGCTGGGTAAGGTCACAGATACGCAGTATTTT
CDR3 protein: CASSLERLLGKVTDTQYF

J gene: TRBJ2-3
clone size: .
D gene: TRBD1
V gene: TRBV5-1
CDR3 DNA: TGCGCCAGCAGCTTGGGACAGGGGGGAGATACGCAGTATTTT
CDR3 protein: CASSLGQGGDTQYF

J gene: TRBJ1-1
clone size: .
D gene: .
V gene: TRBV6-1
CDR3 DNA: TGTGCCGGCAGAATCCGAGAGAACACTGAAGCTTTCTTT
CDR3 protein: CAGRIRENTEAFF

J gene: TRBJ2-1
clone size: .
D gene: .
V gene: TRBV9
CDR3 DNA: TGTGCCAGCAGCGTAGCGGACAGACAATTTTACAATGAGCAGTTCTTC
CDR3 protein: CASSVADRQFYNEQFF

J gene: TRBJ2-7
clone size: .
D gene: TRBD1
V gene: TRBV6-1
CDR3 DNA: TGTGCCAGCAGTGGAGTGGGACAGGGCCTCTCCTACGAGCAGTACTTC
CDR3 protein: CASSGVGQGLSYEQYF

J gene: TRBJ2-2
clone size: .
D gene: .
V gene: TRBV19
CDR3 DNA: TGTGCCAGTAGTATAGGTCCCGGGGAGCTGTTTTTT
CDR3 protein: CASSIGPGELFF

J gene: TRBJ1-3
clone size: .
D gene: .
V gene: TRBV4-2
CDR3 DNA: TGTGCCAGCAGCCCCGCGGCGGACGAGCCTGACCTACGACAAACCTCAAACACCATATATTTT
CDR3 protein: CASSPAADEPDLRQTSNTIYF

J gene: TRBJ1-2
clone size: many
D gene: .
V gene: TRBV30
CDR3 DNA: TGTGCCTGGAGTGTATCCCTTATTGGGGGCTACACCTTC
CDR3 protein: CAWSVSLIGGYTF

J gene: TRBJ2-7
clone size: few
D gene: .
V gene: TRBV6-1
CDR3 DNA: TGTGCCAGCAACAACCGGGACATCTTCTACGAGCAGTACTTC
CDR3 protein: CASNNRDIFYEQYF

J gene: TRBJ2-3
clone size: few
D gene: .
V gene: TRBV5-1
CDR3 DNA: TGCGCCAGCAGCTCCCTGGACGCCTACACAGATACGCAGTATTTT
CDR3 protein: CASSSLDAYTDTQYF

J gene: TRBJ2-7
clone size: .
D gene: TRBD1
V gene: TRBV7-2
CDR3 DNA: TGTGCCAGCAGCGTAGACAGGGATGGCGAGCAGTACTTC
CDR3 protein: CASSVDRDGEQYF